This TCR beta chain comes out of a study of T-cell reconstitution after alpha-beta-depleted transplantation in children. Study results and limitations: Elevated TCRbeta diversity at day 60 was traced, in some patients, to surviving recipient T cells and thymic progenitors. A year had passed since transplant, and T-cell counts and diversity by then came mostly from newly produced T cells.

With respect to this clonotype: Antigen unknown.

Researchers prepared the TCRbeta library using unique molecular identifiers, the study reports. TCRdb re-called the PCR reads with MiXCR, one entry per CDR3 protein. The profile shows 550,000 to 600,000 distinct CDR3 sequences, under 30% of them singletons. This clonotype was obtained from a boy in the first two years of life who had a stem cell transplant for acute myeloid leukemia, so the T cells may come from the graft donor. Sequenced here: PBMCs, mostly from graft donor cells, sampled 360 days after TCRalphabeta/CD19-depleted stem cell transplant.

The CDR3 region is CASSPRWGYEQYF. CDR3 DNA sequence: TGCGCCAGCAGCCCAAGGTGGGGCTACGAGCAGTACTTC. V gene TRBV4-3 combines with J gene TRBJ2-7, with D hard to call. This CDR3 is 13 amino acids long. V gave up 4 bases and J gave up 3 bases, with 10 bases separating them. The germline CDR1 and CDR2 sequences are LGHNA and YSLEER.